The clone carrying this T cell receptor beta chain has only a few counts. TCRdb analysed the 5' RACE reads with MiXCR anew, one entry per CDR3 protein. Found here are hundreds of thousands of distinct CDR3 sequences, around 20% of them singletons; the top ten hold 4.3%. This entry belongs to a study of identical twins. In addition, the sample was reused for a study of T cells expressing NK-cell markers.

The sequencing input was PBMCs. The origin of this receptor is a young woman in good health.

DNA of the CDR3: TGCGCCAGCAGCCAAGGGATGGGACAGGGGTACACCGGGGAGCTGTTTTTT. Protein sequence: CASSQGMGQGYTGELFF. The V and J genes are TRBV4-3 and TRBJ2-2; 10 nucleotides align to TRBD1. In germline, CDR1 is LGHNA, CDR2 YSLEER. The junction had 5 bases not matched to a gene; V was cut back by 1 base and J by 3 bases. This CDR3 has 17 residues.